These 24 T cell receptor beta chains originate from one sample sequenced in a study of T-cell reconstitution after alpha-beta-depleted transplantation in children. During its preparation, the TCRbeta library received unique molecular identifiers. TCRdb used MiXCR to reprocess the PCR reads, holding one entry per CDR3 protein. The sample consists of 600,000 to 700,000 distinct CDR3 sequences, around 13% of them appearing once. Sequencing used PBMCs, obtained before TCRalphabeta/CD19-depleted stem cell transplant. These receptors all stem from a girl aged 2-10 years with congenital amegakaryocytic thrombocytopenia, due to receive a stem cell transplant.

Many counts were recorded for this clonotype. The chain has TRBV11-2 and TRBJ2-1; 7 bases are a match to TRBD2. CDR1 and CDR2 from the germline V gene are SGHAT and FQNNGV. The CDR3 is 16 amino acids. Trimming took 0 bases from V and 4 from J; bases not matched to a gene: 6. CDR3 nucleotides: TGTGCCAGCAGCTTAGAACGCGGGAGAGGATACAATGAGCAGTTCTTC. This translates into CASSLERGRGYNEQFF.

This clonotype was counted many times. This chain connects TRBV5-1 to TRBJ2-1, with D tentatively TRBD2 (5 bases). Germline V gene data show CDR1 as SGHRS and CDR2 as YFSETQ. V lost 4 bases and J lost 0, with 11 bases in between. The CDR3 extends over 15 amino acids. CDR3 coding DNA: TGCGCCAGCAGCCCGGGGTCTTACTCCTACAATGAGCAGTTCTTC. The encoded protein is CASSPGSYSYNEQFF. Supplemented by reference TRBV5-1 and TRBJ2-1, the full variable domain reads KAGVTQTPRYLIKTRGQQVTLSCSPISGHRSVSWYQQTPGQGLQFLFEYFSETQRNKGNFPGRFSGRQFSNSRSEMNVSTLELGDSALYLCASSPGSYSYNEQFFGPGTRLTVL.

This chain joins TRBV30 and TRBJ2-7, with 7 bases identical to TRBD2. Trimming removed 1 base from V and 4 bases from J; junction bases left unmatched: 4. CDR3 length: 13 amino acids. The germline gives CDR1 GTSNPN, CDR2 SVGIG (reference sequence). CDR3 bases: TGTGCCTGGAGTGCCGCTAGCGGATACGAGCAGTACTTC. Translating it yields CAWSAASGYEQYF.

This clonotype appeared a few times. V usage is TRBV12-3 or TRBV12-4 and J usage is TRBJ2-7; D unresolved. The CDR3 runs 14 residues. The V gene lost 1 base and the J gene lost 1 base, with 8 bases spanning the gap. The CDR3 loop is CASSLEGFSYEQYF. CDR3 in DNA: TGTGCCAGCAGTTTAGAAGGTTTTTCCTACGAGCAGTACTTC.

The CDR3 nucleotides read TGTGCCAGCAGTTTATGGGAGGTGGCAGACTACAATGAGCAGTTCTTC. Translated, it gives CASSLWEVADYNEQFF. The genes are TRBV28 and TRBJ2-1; possibly TRBD2 for D (5 bases). The CDR3 runs 16 residues. Germline V lookup: CDR1 MDHEN, CDR2 SYDVKM. V lost 0 bases and J lost 3, with 12 bases in between.

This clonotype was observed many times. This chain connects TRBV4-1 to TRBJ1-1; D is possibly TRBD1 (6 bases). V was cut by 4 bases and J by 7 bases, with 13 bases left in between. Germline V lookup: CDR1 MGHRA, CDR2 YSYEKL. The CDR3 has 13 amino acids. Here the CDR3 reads CASSPGVLGEAFF. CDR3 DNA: TGCGCCAGCAGCCCAGGGGTTCTCGGTGAAGCTTTCTTT.

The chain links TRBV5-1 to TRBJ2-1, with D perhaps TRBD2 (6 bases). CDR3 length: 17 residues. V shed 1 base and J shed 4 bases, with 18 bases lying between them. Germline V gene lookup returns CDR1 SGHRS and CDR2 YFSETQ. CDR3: CASSLRLVGGTYNEQFF. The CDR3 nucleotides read TGCGCCAGCAGCTTGAGACTAGTGGGGGGAACTTACAATGAGCAGTTCTTC.

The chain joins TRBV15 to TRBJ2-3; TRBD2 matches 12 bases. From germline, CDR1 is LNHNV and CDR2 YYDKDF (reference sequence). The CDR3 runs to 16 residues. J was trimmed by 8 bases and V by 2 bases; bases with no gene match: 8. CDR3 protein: CATSRPLAGGPRTQYF. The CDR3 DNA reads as TGTGCCACCAGCAGACCGCTAGCGGGAGGGCCTCGTACGCAGTATTTT.

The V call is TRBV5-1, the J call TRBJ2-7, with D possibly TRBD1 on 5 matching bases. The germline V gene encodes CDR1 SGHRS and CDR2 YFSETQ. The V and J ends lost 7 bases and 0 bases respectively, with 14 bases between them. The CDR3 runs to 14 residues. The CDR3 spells CASSQVTDSYEQYF. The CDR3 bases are TGCGCCAGCTCACAGGTTACTGACTCCTACGAGCAGTACTTC.

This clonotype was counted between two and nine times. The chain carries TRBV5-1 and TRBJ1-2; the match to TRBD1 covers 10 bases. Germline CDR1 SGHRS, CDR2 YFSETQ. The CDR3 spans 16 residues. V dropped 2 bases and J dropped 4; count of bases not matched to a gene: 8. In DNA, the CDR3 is TGCGCCAGCAGCTTCCGGGACAGGGGCCAAAGCTATGGCTACACCTTC. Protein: CASSFRDRGQSYGYTF.

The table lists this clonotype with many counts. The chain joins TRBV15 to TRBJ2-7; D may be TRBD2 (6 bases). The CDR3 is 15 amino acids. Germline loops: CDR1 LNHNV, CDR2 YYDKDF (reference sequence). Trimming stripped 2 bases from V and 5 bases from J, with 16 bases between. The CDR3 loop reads CATSRYGGDSDEQYF. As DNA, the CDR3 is TGTGCCACCAGCAGATACGGTGGGGACTCAGACGAGCAGTACTTC.

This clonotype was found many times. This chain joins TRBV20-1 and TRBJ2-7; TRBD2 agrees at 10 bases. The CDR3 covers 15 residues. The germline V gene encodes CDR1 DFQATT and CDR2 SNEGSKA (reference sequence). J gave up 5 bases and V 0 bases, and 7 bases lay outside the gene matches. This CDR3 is CSARDPSGSVNEQYF. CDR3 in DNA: TGCAGTGCTAGAGACCCTAGCGGGAGTGTCAACGAGCAGTACTTC.

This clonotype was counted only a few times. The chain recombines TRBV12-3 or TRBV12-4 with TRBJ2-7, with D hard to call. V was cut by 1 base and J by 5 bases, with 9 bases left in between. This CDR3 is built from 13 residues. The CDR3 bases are TGTGCCAGCAGTTTAGTACGTCTAAACGAGCAGTACTTC. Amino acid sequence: CASSLVRLNEQYF.

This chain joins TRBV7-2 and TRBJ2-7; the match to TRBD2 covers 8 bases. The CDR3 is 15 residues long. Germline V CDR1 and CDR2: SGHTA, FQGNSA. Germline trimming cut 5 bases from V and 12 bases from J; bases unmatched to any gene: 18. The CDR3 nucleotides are TGTGCCAGCAGCACCTTCGCCGGGACTAGTTCTCCCTCGTACTTC. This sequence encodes CASSTFAGTSSPSYF. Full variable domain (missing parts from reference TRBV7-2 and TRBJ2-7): GAGVSQSPSNKVTEKGKDVELRCDPISGHTALYWYRQSLGQGLEFLIYFQGNSAPDKSGLPSDRFSAERTGGSVSTLTIQRTQQEDSAVYLCASSTFAGTSSPSYFGPGTRLTVT.

The CDR3 DNA sequence: TGTGCCTGGAGTGTATCCAAACTAAGCGGGAGATACAACGAGCAGTACTTC. It codes for CAWSVSKLSGRYNEQYF. V is TRBV30 and J is TRBJ2-7; 8 nucleotides align to TRBD2. Germline V CDR1 and CDR2: GTSNPN, SVGIG (reference sequence). CDR3 size: 17 residues. Germline trimming cut 0 bases from V and 5 bases from J; bases unmatched to any gene: 15.

The CDR3 nucleotides are TGCAGCGTTGACTATAGACTACAGAACACTGAAGCTTTCTTT. As protein: CSVDYRLQNTEAFF. V and J are TRBV29-1 and TRBJ1-1; D is unresolved. CDR3 length: 14 residues. Per the germline V gene, CDR1 is SQVTM and CDR2 is ANQGSEA. Deletions cut 3 bases from V and 1 base from J, with 12 bases between.

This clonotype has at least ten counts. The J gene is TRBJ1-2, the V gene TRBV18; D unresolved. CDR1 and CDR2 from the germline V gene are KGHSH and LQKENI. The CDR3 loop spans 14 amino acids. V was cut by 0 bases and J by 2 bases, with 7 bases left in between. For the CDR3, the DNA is TGTGCCAGCTCACCACCTCTCCCGAACTATGGCTACACCTTC. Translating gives CASSPPLPNYGYTF.

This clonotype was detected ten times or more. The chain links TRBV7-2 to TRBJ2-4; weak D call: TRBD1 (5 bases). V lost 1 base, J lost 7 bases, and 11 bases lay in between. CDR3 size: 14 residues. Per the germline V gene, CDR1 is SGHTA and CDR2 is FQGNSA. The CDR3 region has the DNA TGTGCCAGCAGCTTAGTCTCAGGGATGAACATTCAGTACTTC. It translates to CASSLVSGMNIQYF.

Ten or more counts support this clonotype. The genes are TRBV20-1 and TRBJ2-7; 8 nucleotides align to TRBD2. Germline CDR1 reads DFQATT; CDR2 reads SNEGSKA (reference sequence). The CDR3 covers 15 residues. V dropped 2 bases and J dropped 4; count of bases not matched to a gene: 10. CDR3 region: CSARPWGLVIYEQYF. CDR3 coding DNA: TGCAGTGCTAGACCGTGGGGACTAGTCATTTACGAGCAGTACTTC.

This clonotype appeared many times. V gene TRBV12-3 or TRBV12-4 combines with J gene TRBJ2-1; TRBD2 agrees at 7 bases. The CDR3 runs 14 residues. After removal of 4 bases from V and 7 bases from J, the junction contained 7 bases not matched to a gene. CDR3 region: CASSWAGDRNEQFF. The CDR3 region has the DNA TGTGCCAGCAGTTGGGCGGGAGATAGAAATGAGCAGTTCTTC.

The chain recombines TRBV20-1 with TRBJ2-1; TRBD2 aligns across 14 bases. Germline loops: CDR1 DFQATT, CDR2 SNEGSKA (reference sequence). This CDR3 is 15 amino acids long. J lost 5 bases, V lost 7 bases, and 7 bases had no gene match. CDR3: CSVRLAGGFNNEQFF. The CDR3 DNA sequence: TGCAGTGTCCGACTAGCGGGAGGGTTCAACAATGAGCAGTTCTTC.

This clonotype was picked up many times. The CDR3: CASSLGKNGDYEQYF. The CDR3 DNA is TGTGCCAGCAGCTTAGGTAAAAACGGGGATTACGAGCAGTACTTC. This chain connects TRBV7-9 to TRBJ2-7, with D perhaps matching TRBD2 (5 bases). The CDR3 consists of 15 residues. Trimming took 1 base from V and 4 from J, leaving 14 bases between them. Germline lookup yields CDR1 SEHNR and CDR2 FQNEAQ (reference sequence).

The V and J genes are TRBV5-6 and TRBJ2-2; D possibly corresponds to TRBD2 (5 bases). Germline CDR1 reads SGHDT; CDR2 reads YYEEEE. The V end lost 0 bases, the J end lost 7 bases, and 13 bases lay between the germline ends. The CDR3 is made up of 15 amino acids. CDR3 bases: TGTGCCAGCAGCTTGGTGCCCCTGGGGAGCGGGGAGCTGTTTTTT. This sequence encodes CASSLVPLGSGELFF.

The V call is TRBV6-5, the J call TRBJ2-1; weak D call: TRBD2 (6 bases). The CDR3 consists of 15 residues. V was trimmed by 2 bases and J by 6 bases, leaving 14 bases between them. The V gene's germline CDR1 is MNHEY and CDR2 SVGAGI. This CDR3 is CASSYGAGISNEQFF. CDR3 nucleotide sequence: TGTGCCAGCAGTTACGGGGCGGGAATAAGCAATGAGCAGTTCTTC.